Below are 5 T cell receptor beta chains sequenced from a single sample in a study of blood T cells in healthy people across ages. A second PCR of 7 to 11 cycles used a sample-barcoded 5' primer and a J-beta primer mix. MiXCR, run by TCRdb on the 5' RACE reads, gives a single entry per CDR3 protein. The sample consists of approximately 800,000 distinct CDR3 sequences, 20% to 25% of them appearing once. The sample was also reused in another study, on T cells of mothers and their children.

Sequencing was carried out using blood. All receptors derive from a boy younger than 18 in good health.

This clonotype was seen a handful of times. The chain has TRBV29-1 and TRBJ2-1; TRBD2 matches at 7 bases. CDR1 SQVTM and CDR2 ANQGSEA come from the germline V gene. The ends lost 0 bases at V and 0 bases at J; junction bases unmatched: 11. The CDR3 extends over 18 amino acids. CDR3 nucleotide sequence: TGCAGCGTTGAAGATTTGGCGGGAGCCGCCACCTCCTACAATGAGCAGTTCTTC. Translating gives CSVEDLAGAATSYNEQFF.

This clonotype has a handful of counts. This chain joins TRBV4-3 and TRBJ2-5; 9 bases are shared with TRBD2. The V gene end was trimmed by 0 bases and the J gene end by 5 bases; junction bases not matched to a gene: 7. Looked up from germline, CDR1 is LGHNA and CDR2 is YSLEER. The CDR3 runs 16 residues. The CDR3 bases are TGCGCCAGCAGCCAAGATGCGGGGGGGCCGTGGGAGACCCAGTACTTC. Translated, it gives CASSQDAGGPWETQYF.

The V gene is TRBV9, the J gene TRBJ2-5; 7 bases align to TRBD1. The J call is doubtful: the DNA matches TRBJ2-1 better. Per germline, CDR1 SGDLS and CDR2 YYNGEE. The CDR3 loop spans 15 amino acids. Written as DNA, the CDR3 is TGTGCCAGCAGCGTATCGACAGGGTTTATCAATGAGCAGTTCTTC. As protein: CASSVSTGFINEQFF.

The CDR3 DNA follows: TGTGCCAGCAGTGGTGCCGGAGGGGTGGTGAACACTGAAGCTTTCTTT. The encoded protein is CASSGAGGVVNTEAFF. The chain joins TRBV12-3 or TRBV12-4 to TRBJ1-1; weak D call: TRBD1 (5 bases). The CDR3 length is 16 residues. Trimming removed 5 bases at V and 0 bases at J, with 16 bases between.

This clonotype was detected only a few times. The rearrangement links TRBV27 to TRBJ1-4, with 8 bases lining up with TRBD1. V was clipped by 2 bases and J by 8 bases; unmatched bases: 4. This CDR3 has 14 amino acids. Per the germline V gene, CDR1 is MNHEY and CDR2 is SMNVEV (reference sequence). The CDR3, as DNA: TGTGCCAGCAGTTTAACAGGGGGAAAGGAAAAACTGTTTTTT. Its translation: CASSLTGGKEKLFF.